A single sample gave rise to the 15 T cell receptor beta chains below, sequenced in a study of Graves' ophthalmopathy and Graves' hyperthyroidism. Amplification targeted the TCR beta CDR3 regions, with RNA transcripts as the source material. A first-round RT-PCR used HTBI primers, followed by a second-round multiplex PCR. In TCRdb, the multiplex PCR reads were re-called with MiXCR into one record per CDR3 protein. Of approximately 700,000 distinct CDR3 sequences in the sample, 40% are singletons; the top ten hold 44%. What was sequenced was peripheral blood. Receptors originate from an adult man with Graves' ophthalmopathy.

This clonotype was observed at least ten times. The V call is TRBV19, the J call TRBJ1-6, with D uncertain. The CDR3 has 12 residues. Trimming stripped 9 bases from V and 7 bases from J, with 10 bases between. CDR1 LNHDA and CDR2 SQIVND come from the germline V gene (reference sequence). CDR3 DNA: TGTGCCAGCCGGGTCTCAAATTCACCCCTCCACTTT. It specifies CASRVSNSPLHF.

This CDR3 reads CAISAFRDANYGYTF. Here the CDR3 DNA reads TGTGCCATCAGTGCTTTCAGGGACGCTAACTATGGCTACACCTTC. This chain uses TRBV10-3 with TRBJ1-2; the D gene is possibly TRBD1 (5 bases). Germline CDR1 and CDR2: ENHRY and SYGVKD. CDR3 length: 15 residues. V was cut by 4 bases and J by 0 bases, with 12 bases left in between.

The rearrangement uses TRBV29-1 and TRBJ1-2, with D unresolved. CDR1 SQVTM and CDR2 ANQGSEA come from the germline V gene. This CDR3 contains 12 residues. Trimming removed 4 bases from V and 4 bases from J, with 10 bases in between. The CDR3 DNA is TGCAGCGTTGTACCGGGCGGCTATGGCTACACCTTC. Amino acid sequence: CSVVPGGYGYTF.

A note on this clonotype: One end of the junction varies from germline; a read error may be responsible. The rearrangement uses TRBV7-2 and TRBJ2-5, with 7 bases identical to TRBD2. From germline, CDR1 is SGHTA and CDR2 FQGNSA. The CDR3 loop spans 16 amino acids. Written as DNA, the CDR3 is TGTGCCAGCAGCCAAGATTCAGAGTGGGGGGGAGAGGCCCAGTACTTC. It codes for CASSQDSEWGGEAQYF.

This clonotype occurred a few times. This may be a read error, as it is one base from a much larger clone. This chain joins TRBV2 and TRBJ2-7; possibly TRBD2 for D (6 bases). CDR1 SNHLY and CDR2 FYNNEI come from the germline V gene. The CDR3 is 11 amino acids. V lost 8 bases to trimming and J lost 2 bases, with 7 bases between them. For the CDR3, the DNA is TGTGCCAGCGGGACTCCCTACGAGCAGTACTTC. Translation: CASGTPYEQYF.

The chain joins TRBV7-9 to TRBJ2-6; D call uncertain. V gave up 1 base and J gave up 2 bases, with 9 bases separating them. Looked up from germline, CDR1 is SEHNR and CDR2 is FQNEAQ (reference sequence). CDR3 length: 16 residues. The CDR3 DNA reads TGTGCCAGCAGCTTAGGACGTGGGGCTGGGGCCAACGTCCTGACTTTC. Protein: CASSLGRGAGANVLTF.

There are many counts of this clonotype. This sequence joins TRBV10-3 and TRBJ1-2; no firm D call. The CDR3 length is 16 residues. Trimming took off 0 bases at V and 0 bases at J, with 11 bases between the two ends. Germline CDR1 is ENHRY and CDR2 is SYGVKD. The CDR3 region is CAISESPLEANYGYTF. The CDR3 nucleotides read TGTGCCATCAGTGAGTCGCCCCTTGAAGCTAACTATGGCTACACCTTC.

V usage is TRBV7-2 and J usage is TRBJ1-2; 7 bases align to TRBD1. This CDR3 is 16 amino acids long. Germline assignment: CDR1 SGHTA and CDR2 FQGNSA. With 5 bases clipped from V and 5 bases from J, the junction kept 14 bases outside the gene matches. In DNA form, the CDR3 reads TGTGCCAGCAGCCTCGAAGGGGGACAGAGATTGTATGGCTACACCTTC. Translating gives CASSLEGGQRLYGYTF.

This clonotype was seen more than once but under ten times. V gene TRBV5-1 combines with J gene TRBJ2-5, with 9 nucleotides matching TRBD1. Trimming took 5 bases from V and 2 from J; bases not matched to a gene: 7. This CDR3 has 15 amino acids. Germline assignment: CDR1 SGHRS and CDR2 YFSETQ. The CDR3 is CASRPQGARQETQYF. CDR3 DNA sequence: TGCGCCAGCAGACCACAGGGGGCCCGGCAAGAGACCCAGTACTTC.

The table lists this clonotype with a count of one. This chain links TRBV29-1 with TRBJ2-3; the match to TRBD2 covers 10 bases. CDR1 is SQVTM, CDR2 ANQGSEA, per germline. With V trimmed by 6 bases and J by 2 bases, 8 bases remained unmatched. This CDR3 is 15 amino acids long. Here the CDR3 reads CSVLGLAETTDTQYF. CDR3 nucleotide sequence: TGCAGCGTCCTCGGACTAGCGGAGACCACAGATACGCAGTATTTT.

This chain uses TRBV7-9 with TRBJ1-5; D uncertain. Trimming left V 5 bases short and J 7 bases short, with 12 bases between. The germline gives CDR1 SEHNR, CDR2 FQNEAQ (reference sequence). This CDR3 spans 13 amino acids. CDR3 DNA: TGTGCCAGCAGCCCCGATCTCTCCCAGCCCCAGCATTTT. This translates into CASSPDLSQPQHF.

This chain uses TRBV2 with TRBJ1-3, with D perhaps TRBD1 (6 bases). V was cut by 5 bases and J by 0 bases, with 14 bases left in between. The CDR3 has 16 residues. Germline lookup yields CDR1 SNHLY and CDR2 FYNNEI. CDR3 protein: CASSQGFSNSGNTIYF. CDR3 in DNA: TGTGCCAGCAGTCAGGGGTTCAGTAACTCTGGAAACACCATATATTTT.

This clonotype was detected only a few times. The chain carries TRBV5-1 and TRBJ2-6, with D perhaps TRBD1 (6 bases). The CDR3 spans 16 residues. Germline V gives CDR1 SGHRS, CDR2 YFSETQ. The V and J ends lost 8 bases and 2 bases respectively, with 17 bases between them. Here the CDR3 DNA reads TGCGCCAGTACACCAAGCAGGGGCCCTGGGGCCAACGTCCTGACTTTC. Amino acid sequence: CASTPSRGPGANVLTF. The whole variable domain, remainder taken from reference TRBV5-1 and TRBJ2-6, is KAGVTQTPRYLIKTRGQQVTLSCSPISGHRSVSWYQQTPGQGLQFLFEYFSETQRNKGNFPGRFSGRQFSNSRSEMNVSTLELGDSALYLCASTPSRGPGANVLTFGAGSRLTVL.

This clonotype has just a few counts. The J gene is TRBJ1-5, the V gene TRBV9, with a possible D match to TRBD1 (5 bases). V lost 1 base, J lost 13 bases, and 12 bases lay in between. In germline, CDR1 is SGDLS, CDR2 YYNGEE. The CDR3 has 12 residues. The CDR3 DNA reads TGTGCCAGCAGCGTACCGGGGGGACCTCAGCATTTT. Translating gives CASSVPGGPQHF.

As for this clonotype: One junction end disagrees with the germline gene, perhaps due to a read error. This rearrangement joins TRBV10-3 to TRBJ1-2; 11 bases fit TRBD1. CDR3 length equals 14 residues. The germline V gene encodes CDR1 ENHRY and CDR2 SYGVKD. CDR3 sequence: CASSWTGGSYGYTF. CDR3 nucleotide sequence: TGTGCCAGCAGTTGGACAGGGGGCAGCTATGGCTACACCTTC.